Listed below are T cell receptor beta chains from one sample, sequenced in a study of circulating CD8 cells and anti-PD-1 response in melanoma. TCRdb fed the reads into MiXCR, producing one record per CDR3 protein. Of about 700 distinct CDR3 sequences in the sample, roughly 9.1% were seen once. Sequencing used CD8+ T cells from PBMCs, obtained at baseline or after one month of anti-PD-1 therapy (not recorded which). The receptors originated from a human donor with melanoma. Each CDR3 is given with its conserved first and last residue. D genes are given only for firm matches. The size entry is marked missing in some rows and otherwise reads once, few, many or a size class.

CDR3nt: TGCGCCAGCAGCGGCCCCAGGTTCGGGGGCTCGGGCTATGGCTACACCTTC
CDR3aa: CASSGPRFGGSGYGYTF
j_gene: TRBJ1-2
v_gene: TRBV5-1
d_gene: .
abundance: .

CDR3nt: TGTGCCAGCAGTTTACCACTCCCCGACAGAGTATATGGCTACACCTTC
CDR3aa: CASSLPLPDRVYGYTF
j_gene: TRBJ1-2
v_gene: TRBV28
d_gene: .
abundance: few

CDR3nt: TGCGCCAGCAGCCAAGAGGGGACTACCCGGGAGACCCAGTACTTC
CDR3aa: CASSQEGTTRETQYF
j_gene: TRBJ2-5
v_gene: TRBV4-3
d_gene: TRBD2
abundance: .

CDR3nt: TGCAGTGCTAGAGATCTGTTGGCGGCAAAGACCTATGAGCAGTTCTTC
CDR3aa: CSARDLLAAKTYEQFF
j_gene: TRBJ2-1
v_gene: TRBV20-1
d_gene: .
abundance: once

CDR3nt: TGTGCCAGCAGTGACGTTACGGGTAGCAATCAGCCCCAGCATTTT
CDR3aa: CASSDVTGSNQPQHF
j_gene: TRBJ1-5
v_gene: TRBV6-1
d_gene: .
abundance: large

CDR3nt: TGTGCCAGCAGCTTAGGAGGTCTGGTTGAGACCCAGTACTTC
CDR3aa: CASSLGGLVETQYF
j_gene: TRBJ2-5
v_gene: TRBV11-2
d_gene: .
abundance: medium-sized

CDR3nt: TGCGCCAGCACGTCAGGGGTCGAGCAGTACTTC
CDR3aa: CASTSGVEQYF
j_gene: TRBJ2-7
v_gene: TRBV10-2
d_gene: .
abundance: .

CDR3nt: TGTGCCAGTAGTATAAGAGGAGGAGGGGATGAGCAGTTCTTC
CDR3aa: CASSIRGGGDEQFF
j_gene: TRBJ2-1
v_gene: TRBV19
d_gene: .
abundance: .

CDR3nt: TGTGCCAGTAGTACCCACGGGGCGGGGAATTCACCCCTCCACTTT
CDR3aa: CASSTHGAGNSPLHF
j_gene: TRBJ1-6
v_gene: TRBV19
d_gene: .
abundance: .

CDR3nt: TGCAGCGTTGAAGACGGTGGGGGCGTCACCGGGGAGCTGTTTTTT
CDR3aa: CSVEDGGGVTGELFF
j_gene: TRBJ2-2
v_gene: TRBV29-1
d_gene: .
abundance: few

CDR3nt: TGCGCCAGCAGCTCTGCGGGGGGGTACAATGAGCAGTTCTTC
CDR3aa: CASSSAGGYNEQFF
j_gene: TRBJ2-1
v_gene: TRBV5-1
d_gene: TRBD2
abundance: medium-sized

CDR3nt: TGTGCCAGTACCGAACGTCCGAATAATGAGCAGTTCTTC
CDR3aa: CASTERPNNEQFF
j_gene: TRBJ2-1
v_gene: TRBV2
d_gene: .
abundance: .

CDR3nt: TGTGCCAGTAGTATAAACGCCAACACTGAAGCTTTCTTT
CDR3aa: CASSINANTEAFF
j_gene: TRBJ1-1
v_gene: TRBV19
d_gene: .
abundance: .

CDR3nt: TGTGCCAGCAGTTGGGTAAACTTT
CDR3aa: CASSWVNF
j_gene: TRBJ1-1
v_gene: TRBV12-3/TRBV12-4
d_gene: .
abundance: medium-sized

CDR3nt: TGCAGTGCAAGTGGGGTTGGGATGAACACTGAAGCTTTCTTT
CDR3aa: CSASGVGMNTEAFF
j_gene: TRBJ1-1
v_gene: TRBV20-1
d_gene: .
abundance: .

CDR3nt: TGTGCCAGCAGTTTAGGGCTCAGAGATACGCAGTATTTT
CDR3aa: CASSLGLRDTQYF
j_gene: TRBJ2-3
v_gene: TRBV27
d_gene: .
abundance: .

CDR3nt: TGCAGTGCTGACTCGTCGGACAGTCCCTACGAGCAGTACTTC
CDR3aa: CSADSSDSPYEQYF
j_gene: TRBJ2-7
v_gene: TRBV20-1
d_gene: .
abundance: hyperexpanded

CDR3nt: TGTGCCAGCAGGCGGGAGGTCGGCGGCTCTAACTATGGCTACACCTTC
CDR3aa: CASRREVGGSNYGYTF
j_gene: TRBJ1-2
v_gene: TRBV9
d_gene: .
abundance: few

CDR3nt: TGTGCCAGCAGTTCCGGGATTAACTACGAGCAGTACTTC
CDR3aa: CASSSGINYEQYF
j_gene: TRBJ2-7
v_gene: TRBV5-8
d_gene: .
abundance: few

CDR3nt: TGTGCCAGCAGTTCCGGGGGCTGGACAGATACGCAGTATTTT
CDR3aa: CASSSGGWTDTQYF
j_gene: TRBJ2-3
v_gene: TRBV27
d_gene: .
abundance: .

CDR3nt: TGTGCCAGCAGTAAGCGGGGGGGCCATCTAGTGGGAGATACGCAGTATTTT
CDR3aa: CASSKRGGHLVGDTQYF
j_gene: TRBJ2-3
v_gene: TRBV28
d_gene: TRBD2
abundance: few

CDR3nt: TGTGCCAGCAGCCAGACAGGGAACACTGAAGCTTTCTTT
CDR3aa: CASSQTGNTEAFF
j_gene: TRBJ1-1
v_gene: TRBV3-1
d_gene: .
abundance: medium-sized

CDR3nt: TGTGCCAGCTCACCACAACTACAGGGTATCACCTACGAGCAGTACTTC
CDR3aa: CASSPQLQGITYEQYF
j_gene: TRBJ2-7
v_gene: TRBV18
d_gene: .
abundance: medium-sized